This T cell receptor beta chain was identified during a study of blood T cell repertoires in COVID-19. Across the study: There were acute and convalescent COVID-19 samples, and they came from the United States, Italy and Spain.

Recruitment covered roughly 22 US areas and drew participants whose ages spanned about 18 to 100 years. Original data processing: Counts of nucleated cells, estimated from reference gene primer amplification, were obtained. Data came from immunoSEQ multiplex PCR; TCRdb stores just in-frame clones and leaves some out. That table supplies the V and J calls and clone size; D and trimming were determined from the DNA. The sample consists of 350,000 to 400,000 clones, over 75% of them appearing once. This sequence was found in a man aged 35-49 years in a cohort exposed to, infected with or recovered from COVID-19 (not recorded which). The sequencing sample was made of PBMCs or T cells enriched from blood (not recorded which).

CDR3: CASSQERGVSGNSYEQYF. CDR3 bases: TGCGCCAGCAGCCAAGAACGGGGTGTCAGCGGGAACTCCTACGAGCAGTACTTC. This chain joins TRBV4-1 and TRBJ2-7, with 7 bases identical to TRBD2. V trimming: 0 bases; J trimming: 0 bases; junction bases outside the gene matches: 11. The CDR3 is 18 amino acids. CDR1 is MGHRA and CDR2 is YSYEKL in the germline V gene.